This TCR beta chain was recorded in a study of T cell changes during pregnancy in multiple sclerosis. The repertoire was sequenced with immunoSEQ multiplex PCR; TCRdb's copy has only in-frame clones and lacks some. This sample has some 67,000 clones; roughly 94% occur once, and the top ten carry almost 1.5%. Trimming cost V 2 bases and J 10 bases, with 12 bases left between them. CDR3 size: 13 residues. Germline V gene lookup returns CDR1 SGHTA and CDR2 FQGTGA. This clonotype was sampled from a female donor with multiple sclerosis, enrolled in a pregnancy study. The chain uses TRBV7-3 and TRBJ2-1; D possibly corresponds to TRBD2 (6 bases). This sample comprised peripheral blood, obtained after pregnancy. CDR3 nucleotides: TGTGCCAGCAGCTTATTGCGGGAAGGGGAGCAGTTCTTC. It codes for CASSLLREGEQFF.